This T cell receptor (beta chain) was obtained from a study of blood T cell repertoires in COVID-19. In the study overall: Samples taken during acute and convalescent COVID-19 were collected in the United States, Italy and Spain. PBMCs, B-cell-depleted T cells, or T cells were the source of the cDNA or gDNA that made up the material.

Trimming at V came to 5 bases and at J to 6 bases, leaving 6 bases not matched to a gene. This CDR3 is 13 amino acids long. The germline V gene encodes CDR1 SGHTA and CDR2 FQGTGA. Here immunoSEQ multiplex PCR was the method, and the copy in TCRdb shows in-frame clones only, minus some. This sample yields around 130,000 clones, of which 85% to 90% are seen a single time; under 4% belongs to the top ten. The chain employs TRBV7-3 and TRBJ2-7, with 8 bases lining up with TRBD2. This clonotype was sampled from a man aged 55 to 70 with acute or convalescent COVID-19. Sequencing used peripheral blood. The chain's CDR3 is CASSPTSGLEQYF. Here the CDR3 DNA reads TGTGCCAGCAGCCCTACTAGCGGACTCGAGCAGTACTTC.